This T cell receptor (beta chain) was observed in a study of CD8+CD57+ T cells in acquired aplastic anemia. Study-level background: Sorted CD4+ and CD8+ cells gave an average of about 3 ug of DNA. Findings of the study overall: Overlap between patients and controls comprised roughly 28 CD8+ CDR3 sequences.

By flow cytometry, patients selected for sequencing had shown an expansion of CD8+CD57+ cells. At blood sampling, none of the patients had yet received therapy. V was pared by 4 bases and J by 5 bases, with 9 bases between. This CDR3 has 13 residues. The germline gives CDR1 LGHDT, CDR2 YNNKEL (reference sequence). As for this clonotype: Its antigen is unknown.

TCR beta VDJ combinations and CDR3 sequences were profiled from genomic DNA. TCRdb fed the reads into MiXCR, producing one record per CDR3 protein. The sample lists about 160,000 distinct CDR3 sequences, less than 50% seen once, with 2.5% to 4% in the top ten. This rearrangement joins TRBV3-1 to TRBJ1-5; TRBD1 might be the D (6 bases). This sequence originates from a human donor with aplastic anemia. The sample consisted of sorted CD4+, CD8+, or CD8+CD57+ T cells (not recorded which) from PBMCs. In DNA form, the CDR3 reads TGTGCCAGCAGCCGGGGGCTGGATCAGCCCCAGCATTTT. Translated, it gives CASSRGLDQPQHF.